The 30 T cell receptor beta chains listed next were all sequenced from one sample in a study of post-analysis software for immune sequencing data. Regarding the study as a whole: Comparison of patients with controls showed 4 to 6 TRBV segments more frequent in patients, TRBV5-6, TRBV5-1 and TRBV20-1 among them.

Their antigens remain unidentified. Unique molecular identifiers featured in each of the TCR beta cDNA libraries. TCRdb re-analysed the PCR reads in MiXCR, keeping a single row per CDR3 protein. The sample carries 750,000 to 950,000 distinct CDR3 sequences, under 70% recorded once. The sequenced sample was blood. The receptors come from a girl aged 5 to 17 with multiple sclerosis.

CDR3 sequence reads: CASSPQRGVGNQPQHF. The CDR3 nucleotides read TGTGCCAGCAGTCCCCAGCGGGGGGTGGGAAATCAGCCCCAGCATTTT. The chain employs TRBV27 and TRBJ1-5; tentative D call: TRBD1 (5 bases). This CDR3 contains 16 residues. The germline V gene has CDR1 MNHEY and CDR2 SMNVEV (reference sequence). Between the trimmed V and J ends, which lost 5 bases and 4 bases, there was a span of 18 bases.

The genes are TRBV20-1 and TRBJ2-1, with D possibly being TRBD1 (6 bases). Germline V lookup: CDR1 DFQATT, CDR2 SNEGSKA (reference sequence). V was pared by 3 bases and J by 7 bases, with 19 bases between. This CDR3 is 15 amino acids long. CDR3 sequence (DNA): TGCAGTGCTAGGGGGGCTGATAGGGAAAGGAATGAGCAGTTCTTC. This gives the protein CSARGADRERNEQFF.

The chain combines TRBV7-8 with TRBJ2-1, with no clear D. Germline V gene sequence: CDR1 SGHVS, CDR2 FQNEAQ. This CDR3 comprises 14 residues. Trimming shortened V by 7 bases and J by 2 bases, and 12 bases separated the two germline ends. The CDR3 DNA follows: TGTGCCAGCATACCGCACGAGGCCTACAATGAGCAGTTCTTC. Amino acids: CASIPHEAYNEQFF.

The sample holds a few counts of this clonotype. The chain links TRBV12-3 or TRBV12-4 to TRBJ2-5; D perhaps matches TRBD1 (6 bases). The germline V and J ends were trimmed by 6 bases and 5 bases, with 7 bases remaining between them. The CDR3 runs to 11 residues. DNA of the CDR3: TGTGCCAGCAGAAGGGGGGAGACCCAGTACTTC. Its protein product is CASRRGETQYF.

J is TRBJ2-1 and V is TRBV3-1, with 11 positions matching TRBD1. Germline CDR1 reads LGHDT; CDR2 reads YNNKEL (reference sequence). The CDR3 has 14 amino acids. Germline trimming cut 8 bases from V and 10 bases from J; bases unmatched to any gene: 10. DNA of the CDR3: TGTGCCAGCTCATCGGACAGGGGGCGGAGAGAGCAGTTCTTC. It encodes CASSSDRGRREQFF.

This clonotype was found once. V usage is TRBV15 and J usage is TRBJ2-3; tentatively, D is TRBD2 (6 bases). Germline values: CDR1 LNHNV, CDR2 YYDKDF (reference sequence). V lost 0 bases and J lost 4, with 20 bases in between. The CDR3 loop spans 18 amino acids. CDR3 coding DNA: TGTGCCACCAGCAGAGACACCCCCGGGGGTCGGGAAGCAGATACGCAGTATTTT. Encoded protein: CATSRDTPGGREADTQYF.

This clonotype was picked up a small number of times. J is TRBJ1-2 and V is TRBV5-1; D gene ambiguous. Deletions cut 0 bases from V and 3 bases from J, with 6 bases between. Germline V gene sequence: CDR1 SGHRS, CDR2 YFSETQ. The CDR3 loop spans 13 amino acids. CDR3 nucleotide sequence: TGCGCCAGCAGCTTGGTGTCGGACTATGGCTACACCTTC. It specifies CASSLVSDYGYTF.

V gene TRBV12-3 or TRBV12-4 combines with J gene TRBJ2-1, with a tentative D call TRBD1 (6 bases). V was trimmed by 5 bases and J by 2 bases, leaving 7 bases between them. The CDR3 runs 13 residues. Here the CDR3 DNA reads TGTGCCAGCAGTGGACAGCCCTACAATGAGCAGTTCTTC. Its protein product is CASSGQPYNEQFF.

This clonotype was counted only a few times. The V call is TRBV6-6, the J call TRBJ1-1; D might be TRBD1 (5 bases). The CDR3 runs to 12 residues. Germline assignment: CDR1 MNHNY and CDR2 SVGAGI (reference sequence). The germline V and J ends were trimmed by 5 bases and 8 bases, with 12 bases remaining between them. CDR3: CASSAGTGEAFF. In nucleotides, the CDR3 is TGTGCCAGCAGTGCCGGGACCGGGGAAGCTTTCTTT.

V gene TRBV5-1 combines with J gene TRBJ2-5, with D unresolved. This CDR3 is 13 amino acids long. Between the trimmed V and J ends, which lost 4 bases and 5 bases, there was a span of 12 bases. Germline-derived CDR1 and CDR2 are SGHRS and YFSETQ. For the CDR3, the DNA is TGCGCCAGCAGCGACCGCCTCGGGGAGACCCAGTACTTC. It encodes CASSDRLGETQYF.

The rearrangement uses TRBV2 and TRBJ1-1; D ambiguous. Germline values: CDR1 SNHLY, CDR2 FYNNEI. Trimming cost V 6 bases and J 0 bases, with 11 bases left between them. This CDR3 contains 14 residues. CDR3 residues: CASSRRGMNTEAFF. CDR3 sequence (DNA): TGTGCCAGCAGCCGAAGAGGAATGAACACTGAAGCTTTCTTT.

This clonotype turned up a few times. J is TRBJ2-3 and V is TRBV9; D gene unclear. The CDR3 runs to 13 residues. V dropped 3 bases and J dropped 5 bases, with 10 bases sitting between them. Germline V gives CDR1 SGDLS, CDR2 YYNGEE. CDR3 DNA sequence: TGTGCCAGCAGCGAATATAATGGAGATACGCAGTATTTT. Its translation is CASSEYNGDTQYF.

This clonotype was counted only a few times. The chain combines TRBV20-1 with TRBJ1-2, with 10 nucleotides matching TRBD1. The V gene's germline CDR1 is DFQATT and CDR2 SNEGSKA (reference sequence). This CDR3 spans 15 amino acids. With V trimmed by 2 bases and J by 4 bases, 7 bases remained unmatched. CDR3 region: CSARTTGGPSYGYTF. The CDR3 DNA sequence: TGCAGTGCTAGAACGACAGGGGGCCCCTCCTATGGCTACACCTTC.

The chain links TRBV20-1 to TRBJ2-5; 10 bases are a match to TRBD2. The ends lost 5 bases at V and 1 base at J; junction bases unmatched: 4. The CDR3 runs 14 residues. The V gene's germline CDR1 is DFQATT and CDR2 SNEGSKA (reference sequence). The CDR3 region is CSAWSGGVQETQYF. In DNA, the CDR3 is TGCAGTGCTTGGAGCGGGGGGGTCCAAGAGACCCAGTACTTC.

This clonotype was counted a few times. This chain connects TRBV20-1 to TRBJ2-7; 8 bases are shared with TRBD2. The CDR3 covers 13 residues. V shed 1 base, J shed 5 bases, and the junction held 4 bases outside the gene matches. Germline V CDR1 and CDR2: DFQATT, SNEGSKA (reference sequence). The CDR3 bases are TGCAGTGCTAGAGGGGAAGCGGGAGACGAGCAGTACTTC. As protein: CSARGEAGDEQYF.

J is TRBJ2-7 and V is TRBV29-1, with 8 bases matching TRBD2. V dropped 7 bases and J dropped 5; count of bases not matched to a gene: 13. Germline-derived CDR1 and CDR2 are SQVTM and ANQGSEA. This CDR3 comprises 14 residues. The DNA for the CDR3 is TGCAGCGGGTGGGCGGGAGGACCTCTCGACGAGCAGTACTTC. Its protein is CSGWAGGPLDEQYF.

In this sample, this clonotype turned up a few times. The gene calls are TRBV20-1 and TRBJ2-7, with 7 bases matching TRBD1. Losses at the gene ends were 5 bases for V and 3 bases for J; bases not matched to a gene: 13. Looked up from germline, CDR1 is DFQATT and CDR2 is SNEGSKA (reference sequence). The CDR3 is 15 amino acids. The CDR3 bases are TGCAGTGCTCCAAAGGGACAGTCATACAACTACGAGCAGTACTTC. It translates to CSAPKGQSYNYEQYF.

This clonotype was found a few times. V usage is TRBV12-3 or TRBV12-4 and J usage is TRBJ1-5; possibly TRBD1 for D (5 bases). The CDR3 consists of 12 residues. The V end lost 3 bases, the J end lost 9 bases, and 9 bases lay between the germline ends. The CDR3 bases are TGTGCCAGCAGTTTTGTGGGGGGGCCCCAGCATTTT. Its protein is CASSFVGGPQHF.

This chain joins TRBV7-9 and TRBJ2-6; TRBD1 agrees at 9 bases. CDR1 SEHNR and CDR2 FQNEAQ come from the germline V gene (reference sequence). This CDR3 region has 18 residues. J was trimmed by 1 base and V by 0 bases; bases with no gene match: 4. CDR3 in DNA: TGTGCCAGCAGCTTAGCGGTGGGACAGGGTTCTGGGGCCAACGTCCTGACTTTC. This encodes CASSLAVGQGSGANVLTF.

As regards this clonotype: One junction end disagrees with the germline gene, perhaps due to a read error. The gene calls are TRBV15 and TRBJ2-7; the D is unclear. CDR1 is LNHNV and CDR2 is YYDKDF in the germline V gene (reference sequence). This CDR3 has 14 residues. The CDR3 spells CATSRGSGSYGQYF. The CDR3 region has the DNA TGTGCCACCAGCAGAGGGTCGGGCTCCTACGGGCAGTACTTC.

The J gene is TRBJ2-7, the V gene TRBV20-1; a weak D match, TRBD2 (5 bases). Germline V gene lookup returns CDR1 DFQATT and CDR2 SNEGSKA (reference sequence). Between the trimmed V and J ends, which lost 6 bases and 9 bases, there was a span of 15 bases. This CDR3 has 11 residues. DNA for the CDR3: TGCAGTGCCGACCAGAGGGATGGGCAGTACTTC. Amino acid sequence: CSADQRDGQYF.

The chain recombines TRBV2 with TRBJ1-5; D is undetermined. The V and J ends lost 5 bases and 4 bases respectively, with 12 bases between them. Looked up from germline, CDR1 is SNHLY and CDR2 is FYNNEI. The CDR3 contains 14 residues. This CDR3 is CASSKGIRNQPQHF. CDR3 DNA: TGTGCCAGCAGTAAAGGTATCCGGAATCAGCCCCAGCATTTT.

In its sample, this clonotype was seen many times. The V gene is TRBV20-1, the J gene TRBJ2-5; 9 positions agree with TRBD2. The V gene end was trimmed by 0 bases and the J gene end by 5 bases; junction bases not matched to a gene: 10. Germline CDR1 reads DFQATT; CDR2 reads SNEGSKA (reference sequence). The CDR3 covers 16 residues. The CDR3: CSARDRLAGPGETQYF. Written as DNA, the CDR3 is TGCAGTGCTAGAGATAGGCTAGCGGGGCCGGGGGAGACCCAGTACTTC.

J is TRBJ2-1 and V is TRBV20-1; perhaps TRBD1 as D (5 bases). From germline, CDR1 is DFQATT and CDR2 SNEGSKA (reference sequence). The ends were cut back, 3 bases at V and 9 bases at J, with 12 bases in the middle. The CDR3 runs to 12 residues. The CDR3 DNA follows: TGCAGTGCTAGGGAAGGGGTAGTTGAGCAGTTCTTC. It translates to CSAREGVVEQFF.

This clonotype was observed a few times. This chain joins TRBV20-1 and TRBJ2-3, with D possibly being TRBD2 (5 bases). The CDR3 loop spans 14 amino acids. Deletions cut 3 bases from V and 0 bases from J, with 10 bases between. CDR1 DFQATT and CDR2 SNEGSKA come from the germline V gene (reference sequence). CDR3 amino acids: CSARRAGSTDTQYF. CDR3 DNA: TGCAGTGCTAGGAGGGCGGGTAGCACAGATACGCAGTATTTT.

This clonotype has more than one count but fewer than ten. The chain is built from TRBV10-3 and TRBJ2-5, with TRBD2 as a possible D gene (6 bases). The CDR3 sequence is 14 residues long. V lost 5 bases, J lost 5 bases, and 15 bases lay in between. The germline V gene encodes CDR1 ENHRY and CDR2 SYGVKD. The CDR3 loop reads CAISPGLFRETQYF. The CDR3 nucleotides read TGTGCCATCAGTCCGGGACTTTTCAGGGAGACCCAGTACTTC.

V usage is TRBV5-4 and J usage is TRBJ2-4; 11 bases line up with TRBD2. The V gene end was trimmed by 4 bases and the J gene end by 13 bases; junction bases not matched to a gene: 25. The V gene's germline CDR1 is SGHNT and CDR2 YYREEE (reference sequence). This CDR3 has 19 amino acids. The CDR3 protein is CASSLPGVSGRDGHYGQYF. The CDR3 bases are TGTGCCAGCAGCCTCCCCGGCGTTAGCGGGAGGGATGGGCATTACGGGCAGTACTTC.

CDR3 in amino acids: CATSREFGRNQETQYF. The CDR3 DNA follows: TGTGCCACCAGCAGAGAGTTTGGCAGAAACCAAGAGACCCAGTACTTC. J is TRBJ2-5 and V is TRBV15; D is uncertain. The V end lost 0 bases, the J end lost 0 bases, and 11 bases lay between the germline ends. This CDR3 is 16 amino acids long. The germline V gene has CDR1 LNHNV and CDR2 YYDKDF (reference sequence).

This chain links TRBV7-6 with TRBJ1-2; 7 bases are a match to TRBD1. Trimming cost V 2 bases and J 5 bases; bases outside gene matches: 17. In germline, CDR1 is SGHVS, CDR2 FNYEAQ. The CDR3 is 18 residues long. The DNA for the CDR3 is TGTGCCAGCAGCTTAAATCTGTTAGGGGGCGTCTCTCTATATGGCTACACCTTC. Translation: CASSLNLLGGVSLYGYTF.

This sequence joins TRBV6-2 or TRBV6-3 and TRBJ2-4; 7 bases are a match to TRBD1. The CDR3 sequence is 11 residues long. CDR1 is MNHEY and CDR2 is SVGEGT in the germline V gene. V dropped 4 bases and J dropped 14; count of bases not matched to a gene: 5. CDR3: CASSLGTEEYF. The CDR3 coding sequence is TGTGCCAGCAGTTTGGGGACAGAAGAGTACTTC.